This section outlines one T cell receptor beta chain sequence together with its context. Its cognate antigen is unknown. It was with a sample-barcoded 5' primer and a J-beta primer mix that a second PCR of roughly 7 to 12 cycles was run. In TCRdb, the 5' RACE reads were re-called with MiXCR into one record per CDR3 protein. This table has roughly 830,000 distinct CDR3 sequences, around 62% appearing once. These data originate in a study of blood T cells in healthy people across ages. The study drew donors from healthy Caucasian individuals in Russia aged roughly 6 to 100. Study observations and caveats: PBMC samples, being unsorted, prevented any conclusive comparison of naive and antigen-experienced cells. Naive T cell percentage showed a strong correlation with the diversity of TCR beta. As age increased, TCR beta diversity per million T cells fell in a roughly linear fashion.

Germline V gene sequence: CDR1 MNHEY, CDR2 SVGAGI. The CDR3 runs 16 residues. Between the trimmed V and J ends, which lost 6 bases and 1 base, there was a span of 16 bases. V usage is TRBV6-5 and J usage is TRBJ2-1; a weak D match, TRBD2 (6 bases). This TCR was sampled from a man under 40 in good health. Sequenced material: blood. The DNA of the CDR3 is TGTGCCAGCAGGTTGGGAGGATTTGGTTCCTACAATGAGCAGTTCTTC. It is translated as CASRLGGFGSYNEQFF.